The source of this T cell receptor beta chain is a study of cytomegalovirus exposure and HLA in healthy donors. Trimming removed 7 bases at V and 0 bases at J, with 10 bases between. Germline loops: CDR1 SNHLY, CDR2 FYNNEI. The CDR3 extends over 14 amino acids. PCR used 60 Vbeta primers and 13 Jbeta primers. Here immunoSEQ multiplex PCR was the method, and the copy in TCRdb shows in-frame clones only, minus some. Of 120,000 or so clones in the sample, around 85% were seen once. This clone has more than one count but fewer than ten. Its specificity is unknown. Notes on the study in general: Listed as cytomegalovirus-associated were over 150 TCR beta chains. Apart from CMV serostatus, no immune exposure information was available. It was reportedly the case that the classifier diagnosed cytomegalovirus status with high specificity and sensitivity.

The sequence was obtained from a man aged 35 to 55 in good health and CMV-seronegative. Source material: PBMCs. The chain employs TRBV2 and TRBJ2-1; possible D gene TRBD1, 5 bases. DNA of the CDR3: TGTGCCAGCATCCAGGACAACTCCTACAATGAGCAGTTCTTC. This encodes CASIQDNSYNEQFF.